What follows are 10 T cell receptor beta chains derived from one specimen sequenced in a study of blood T cell repertoires in COVID-19. Produced via immunoSEQ multiplex PCR; TCRdb's table is partial and in-frame only. The profile shows 55,000 to 90,000 clones, roughly 77% of them singletons. Sequencing was performed on peripheral blood. Receptors originate from a woman in her 70s with acute or convalescent COVID-19.

This sequence joins TRBV6-5 and TRBJ1-2; tentative D call: TRBD1 (6 bases). The CDR3 totals 15 residues. Trimming took 5 bases from V and 2 from J, leaving 15 bases between them. Germline V gene data show CDR1 as MNHEY and CDR2 as SVGAGI. In nucleotides, the CDR3 is TGTGCCAGCAGTAAGTACCCGGACAGCAACTATGGCTACACCTTC. Residues: CASSKYPDSNYGYTF.

The gene calls are TRBV19 and TRBJ2-3, with D possibly TRBD2 on 7 matching bases. V lost 0 bases to trimming and J lost 2 bases, with 15 bases between them. Germline V gives CDR1 LNHDA, CDR2 SQIVND (reference sequence). The CDR3 runs to 17 residues. The CDR3 reads CASSIDLGGRTTDTQYF. The CDR3 DNA reads as TGTGCCAGTAGTATAGATCTGGGGGGGCGAACCACAGATACGCAGTATTTT. The variable domain in full, with the rest retrieved from reference TRBV19 and TRBJ2-3, is DGGITQSPKYLFRKEGQNVTLSCEQNLNHDAMYWYRQDPGQGLRLIYYSQIVNDFQKGDIAEGYSVSREKKESFPLTVTSAQKNPTAFYLCASSIDLGGRTTDTQYFGPGTRLTVL.

CDR3 in amino acids: CASSSSGADLYEQFF. The CDR3 nucleotides read TGTGCCAGCAGCTCCAGCGGGGCCGATCTGTATGAGCAGTTCTTC. The chain has TRBV3-1 (or the pseudogene TRBV3-2) and TRBJ2-1; 7 bases align to TRBD2. Germline V gene data show CDR1 as LGHDT and CDR2 as YNNKEL (reference sequence). The V segment lost 5 bases and the J segment 8 bases; nucleotides outside the gene matches: 12. This CDR3 is 15 amino acids long.

The gene calls are TRBV18 and TRBJ2-2; 8 bases align to TRBD1. This CDR3 region has 15 residues. Germline loops: CDR1 KGHSH, CDR2 LQKENI. The V segment lost 3 bases and the J segment 2 bases; nucleotides outside the gene matches: 2. In nucleotides, the CDR3 is TGTGCCAGCTCACCTCAGGGGGCAAACACCGGGGAGCTGTTTTTT. It yields the protein CASSPQGANTGELFF.

The chain couples TRBV12-5 to TRBJ2-7; 7 nucleotides match TRBD2. The CDR3 consists of 18 residues. V lost 0 bases and J lost 7; bases outside the gene matches: 18. Germline CDR1 LGHNT, CDR2 FRNRAP. In DNA, the CDR3 is TGTGCTAGTGGTTTGGTACTATCTTATAGCGCGGCGGGAGAGGAGCAGTACTTC. Its translation: CASGLVLSYSAAGEEQYF.

V and J are TRBV5-1 and TRBJ2-2; TRBD2 might be the D (5 bases). Germline-derived CDR1 and CDR2 are SGHRS and YFSETQ. CDR3 length: 15 amino acids. Trimming took 4 bases from V and 0 from J, leaving 10 bases between them. DNA of the CDR3: TGCGCCAGCAGCGCCGAGGGTACGAACACCGGGGAGCTGTTTTTT. Translating gives CASSAEGTNTGELFF. Drawing the rest from reference TRBV5-1 and TRBJ2-2, the complete variable domain is KAGVTQTPRYLIKTRGQQVTLSCSPISGHRSVSWYQQTPGQGLQFLFEYFSETQRNKGNFPGRFSGRQFSNSRSEMNVSTLELGDSALYLCASSAEGTNTGELFFGEGSRLTVL.

The rearrangement uses TRBV27 and TRBJ1-5; D not certain. Germline V gene lookup returns CDR1 MNHEY and CDR2 SMNVEV (reference sequence). The CDR3 covers 15 residues. V lost 5 bases and J 6 bases, leaving 17 bases between the germline ends. The CDR3: CASSHGLGESQPQHF. CDR3 DNA: TGTGCCAGCAGTCACGGACTGGGAGAAAGTCAGCCCCAGCATTTT.

The genes are TRBV30 and TRBJ1-3, with TRBD1 matching over 7 bases. This CDR3 is built from 13 residues. J lost 3 bases, V lost 4 bases, and 3 bases had no gene match. Germline V CDR1 and CDR2: GTSNPN, SVGIG (reference sequence). DNA for the CDR3: TGTGCCTGGAACAGGGGAGGTGGAAACACCATATATTTT. Translation gives CAWNRGGGNTIYF.

This clone was seen a handful of times. The chain uses TRBV28 and TRBJ2-1; D unclear. CDR3 size: 16 residues. V lost 3 bases and J lost 0, with 12 bases in between. In germline, CDR1 is MDHEN, CDR2 SYDVKM. This chain's CDR3 is CASSFVVTGSYNEQFF. In nucleotides, the CDR3 is TGTGCCAGCAGTTTTGTGGTTACTGGCTCCTACAATGAGCAGTTCTTC.

The genes are TRBV5-4 and TRBJ1-5; tentative D call: TRBD1 (5 bases). CDR3 length: 14 residues. Germline-derived CDR1 and CDR2 are SGHNT and YYREEE (reference sequence). The germline V and J ends were trimmed by 4 bases and 4 bases, with 12 bases remaining between them. The CDR3 nucleotides read TGTGCCAGCAGCCTGGGGGGGGGAAATCAGCCCCAGCATTTT. Translating it yields CASSLGGGNQPQHF.